This T cell receptor beta chain appears in the sequencing data of a study of cytomegalovirus exposure and HLA in healthy donors. CDR3 length: 16 amino acids. CDR1 and CDR2 (germline): LNHDA, SQIVND (reference sequence). Unmatched junction bases numbered 5, after V lost 4 bases and J lost 4 bases. Although they were nominally healthy when sampled, donors likely had unrecorded immune exposures. PCR used 60 Vbeta primers and 13 Jbeta primers. The data were produced by immunoSEQ multiplex PCR, yet TCRdb's version contains in-frame clones alone and is incomplete. This table holds under 250,000 clones, roughly 84% found once.

The rearrangement joins TRBV19 to TRBJ2-1; the match to TRBD2 covers 12 bases. Material for sequencing was PBMCs. This receptor was obtained from a boy between 2 and 10 years old in good health and CMV-seronegative. CDR3 amino acids: CASSSTSGRLYNEQFF. Here the CDR3 DNA reads TGTGCCAGTAGTAGCACTAGCGGGAGGCTATACAATGAGCAGTTCTTC. The whole variable domain, remainder taken from reference TRBV19 and TRBJ2-1, is DGGITQSPKYLFRKEGQNVTLSCEQNLNHDAMYWYRQDPGQGLRLIYYSQIVNDFQKGDIAEGYSVSREKKESFPLTVTSAQKNPTAFYLCASSSTSGRLYNEQFFGPGTRLTVL.